The present TCR beta chain was sequenced within a study of Ad26.COV2.S vaccination and SARS-CoV-2 variants. On the study more broadly: Ad26.COV2.S arm of COV1001 included the donor.

The treatment: 15 to 20 received Ad26.COV2.S at low or high dose, single or two shots; about 5 received placebo; per-sample allocation not given. Specimens were obtained on day 63 following the first vaccine or placebo injection. Boston hosted the donor, who was an adult aged 18-55 years. In germline, CDR1 is LGHDT, CDR2 YNNKEL (reference sequence). The CDR3 length is 15 residues. V was trimmed by 2 bases and J by 7 bases, leaving 15 bases between them. The data were produced by immunoSEQ multiplex PCR, yet TCRdb's version contains in-frame clones alone and is incomplete. The sample carries 300,000 to 350,000 clones, 70% to 90% recorded once. Concerning this clone: Its specificity is not known.

Points from the study as a whole: Vaccine recipients had higher spike-specific TCR breadth than placebo recipients.

The source is a person aged 18-65 years who received the Ad26.COV2.S COVID-19 vaccine or a placebo. The sequencing used peripheral blood, collected in a trial of Ad26.COV2.S vaccine versus placebo. V is TRBV3-1 (or the pseudogene TRBV3-2) and J is TRBJ1-3; a possible D gene is TRBD1 (6 bases). The CDR3 DNA reads TGTGCCAGCAGCCAAAGTGGGGGCTTGTCTAACACCATATATTTT. Translated: CASSQSGGLSNTIYF.